The clone carrying this T cell receptor beta chain was seen a single time. V trimming: 2 bases; J trimming: 4 bases; junction bases outside the gene matches: 5. CDR1 is MNHNY, CDR2 SVGAGI, per germline (reference sequence). This CDR3 is built from 15 residues. These data originate in a study of siplizumab effects on memory and regulatory T cells. Profiled with immunoSEQ multiplex PCR; TCRdb holds only in-frame clones, not every one. The sample has just under 85,000 clones, 87% seen once; the top ten hold approximately 1.5%. The sequencing input was Tregs sorted from blood. The TCR sequence derives from a human donor in good health. This sequence joins TRBV6-6 and TRBJ2-5; 9 bases align to TRBD2. The CDR3 protein is CASSYALAGRETQYF. CDR3 nucleotides: TGTGCCAGCAGTTACGCTCTAGCGGGACGAGAGACCCAGTACTTC.